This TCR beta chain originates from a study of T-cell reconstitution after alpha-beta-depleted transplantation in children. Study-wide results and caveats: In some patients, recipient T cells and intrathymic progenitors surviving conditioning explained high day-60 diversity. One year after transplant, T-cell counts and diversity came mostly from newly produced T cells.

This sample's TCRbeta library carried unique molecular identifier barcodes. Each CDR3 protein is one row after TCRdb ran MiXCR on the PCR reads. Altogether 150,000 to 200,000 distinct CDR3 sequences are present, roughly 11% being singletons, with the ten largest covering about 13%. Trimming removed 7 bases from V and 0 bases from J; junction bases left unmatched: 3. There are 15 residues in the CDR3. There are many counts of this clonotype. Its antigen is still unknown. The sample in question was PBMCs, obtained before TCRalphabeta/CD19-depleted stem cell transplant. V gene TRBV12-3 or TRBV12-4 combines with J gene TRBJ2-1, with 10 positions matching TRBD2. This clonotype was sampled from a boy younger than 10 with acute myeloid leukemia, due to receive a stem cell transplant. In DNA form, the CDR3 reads TGTGCCAGCAAAGAGCGGGGGGGCTCCTACAATGAGCAGTTCTTC. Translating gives CASKERGGSYNEQFF.